This T cell receptor (beta chain) was recovered during a study of T-cell memory formation after mild COVID-19. Across the study: Each donor largely had its own TCR clusters. Findings and caveats of the study: Contracting clones from day 15 to 85 had balanced CD4/CD8; later expanders favoured CD4+. Pre-infection memory harbored some responding clones, suggesting cross-reactive memory joined.

This clonotype was detected only a few times. Its antigen is not known. This CDR3 is 16 amino acids long. V was trimmed by 2 bases and J by 2 bases, leaving 15 bases between them. CDR1 is SEHNR and CDR2 is FQNEAQ in the germline V gene (reference sequence). The authors produced TCR alpha and TCR beta cDNA libraries with sample barcodes and UMIs by 5'RACE using constant-segment primers. TCRdb re-derived calls from the 5' RACE reads in MiXCR, one entry per CDR3 protein. The top ten clones hold about 1.5% of a sample with about 45,000 distinct CDR3 sequences, roughly 8% of them seen once. The chain couples TRBV7-9 to TRBJ1-2; maybe TRBD1 (5 bases). The sequenced sample consisted of PBMCs or a T cell subset sorted from them (not recorded which). The sequence came from a young man who had mild COVID-19 (a few samples of this study predate the infection). Cell type and time point are not known. This CDR3 is CASSLSNTGGNYGYTF. DNA of the CDR3: TGTGCCAGCAGCTTATCCAATACGGGGGGAAACTATGGCTACACCTTC. The variable domain in full, with the rest retrieved from reference TRBV7-9 and TRBJ1-2, is DTGVSQNPRHKITKRGQNVTFRCDPISEHNRLYWYRQTLGQGPEFLTYFQNEAQLEKSRLLSDRFSAERPKGSFSTLEIQRTEQGDSAMYLCASSLSNTGGNYGYTFGSGTRLTVV.